These 10 T cell receptor beta chains share one sample of origin, sequenced in a study of shared clonotypes between healthy human individuals. Assay used: immunoSEQ multiplex PCR; TCRdb lists only in-frame clones, some missing. Of about 990,000 clones in the sample, more than 75% were seen once. The sample taken for sequencing was memory CD4+ T cells from PBMCs. The subset was: CD45RA-negative fraction. The receptor source for this set is a man aged 18 to 29 in good health. Some clones in this sample may be carry-over from other donors' samples.

This clone was picked up one time. This chain uses TRBV5-8 with TRBJ2-2; perhaps TRBD2 as D (5 bases). Germline CDR1 SGHTS, CDR2 YDEGEE. This CDR3 region has 16 residues. V was shortened by 0 bases and J by 3 bases, with 12 bases between the two germline ends. The CDR3 spells CASSLVGERDTGELFF. In nucleotides, the CDR3 is TGTGCCAGCAGCTTGGTCGGGGAAAGGGACACCGGGGAGCTGTTTTTT.

The rearrangement links TRBV5-1 to TRBJ1-3; the D gene is possibly TRBD1 (5 bases). CDR3 size: 13 residues. Trimming shortened V by 4 bases and J by 8 bases, and 13 bases separated the two germline ends. CDR1 and CDR2 (germline): SGHRS, YFSETQ. The CDR3 coding sequence is TGCGCCAGCAGCGCTCAGGGTGAAGACACCATATATTTT. Amino acids: CASSAQGEDTIYF.

The V gene is TRBV7-8, the J gene TRBJ1-5; D is unresolved. V dropped 1 base and J dropped 4 bases, with 11 bases sitting between them. Germline loops: CDR1 SGHVS, CDR2 FQNEAQ. This CDR3 has 15 residues. The CDR3 DNA reads TGTGCCAGCAGCTTAGGCCGCCTACAGAATCAGCCCCAGCATTTT. It encodes CASSLGRLQNQPQHF.

The chain carries TRBV5-4 and TRBJ2-3, with D unclear. Germline V CDR1 and CDR2: SGHNT, YYREEE (reference sequence). The CDR3 extends over 16 amino acids. V lost 4 bases and J 0 bases, leaving 15 bases between the germline ends. The CDR3 DNA sequence: TGTGCCAGCAGCGGAATGGACGTAGCTAGCACAGATACGCAGTATTTT. Protein sequence: CASSGMDVASTDTQYF.

V gene TRBV7-9 combines with J gene TRBJ2-1, with TRBD1 matching 9 bases. Per germline, CDR1 SEHNR and CDR2 FQNEAQ (reference sequence). The CDR3 totals 13 residues. V dropped 5 bases and J dropped 7; count of bases not matched to a gene: 3. The CDR3 reads CASSLGQGNEQFF. As DNA, the CDR3 is TGTGCCAGCAGCCTGGGACAGGGAAATGAGCAGTTCTTC.

The gene calls are TRBV29-1 and TRBJ2-1, with 8 bases matching TRBD2. The CDR3 runs to 16 residues. CDR1 is SQVTM and CDR2 is ANQGSEA in the germline V gene. V was clipped by 7 bases and J by 0 bases; unmatched bases: 11. The CDR3, as DNA: TGCAGCGCTCCCTCGGGTAGCGGGGTCTCCTACAATGAGCAGTTCTTC. This encodes CSAPSGSGVSYNEQFF.

This sequence joins TRBV7-3 and TRBJ2-1; 7 bases fit TRBD1. Germline V gene data show CDR1 as SGHTA and CDR2 as FQGTGA. This CDR3 is built from 13 residues. V shed 3 bases and J 8 bases; nucleotides not matched to a gene: 4. CDR3 protein: CASSLNRGDEQFF. In nucleotides, the CDR3 is TGTGCCAGCAGCTTGAACAGGGGAGATGAGCAGTTCTTC.

The V and J genes are TRBV5-1 and TRBJ2-1, with TRBD2 matching over 7 bases. Trimming cost V 3 bases and J 8 bases; bases outside gene matches: 11. CDR1 and CDR2 (germline): SGHRS, YFSETQ. This CDR3 is built from 15 residues. CDR3 in DNA: TGCGCCAGCAGCTCCGGACGGGGGGTGAGCGATGAGCAGTTCTTC. It yields the protein CASSSGRGVSDEQFF.

Only one count was recorded for this clone. The V call is TRBV6-6, the J call TRBJ2-7, with D perhaps matching TRBD1 (8 bases). Trimming stripped 7 bases from V and 12 bases from J, with 22 bases between. The CDR3 length is 13 residues. CDR1 MNHNY and CDR2 SVGAGI come from the germline V gene (reference sequence). CDR3 region: CASTSDRAGDSYF. The CDR3 DNA reads as TGTGCCAGCACCTCGGACAGGGCGGGGGACTCGTACTTC.

This clone has a handful of counts. The V and J genes are TRBV5-1 and TRBJ2-1; TRBD2 matches at 8 bases. Trimming cost V 3 bases and J 3 bases; bases outside gene matches: 8. Germline V CDR1 and CDR2: SGHRS, YFSETQ. CDR3 size: 16 residues. CDR3: CASSSMTSEYYNEQFF. The CDR3 DNA reads as TGCGCCAGCAGCTCAATGACTAGCGAATACTACAATGAGCAGTTCTTC.